A single sample gave rise to the 32 T cell receptor beta chains below, sequenced in a study of blood T cell repertoires in COVID-19. Some clones are missing from TCRdb's copy, which holds only in-frame ones; the method was immunoSEQ multiplex PCR. The sample has about 58,000 clones; about 86% are singletons. Specimen: peripheral blood. Receptors were obtained from a man older than 75 with COVID-19, enrolled during active disease.

V gene TRBV5-1 combines with J gene TRBJ1-2, with 10 bases identical to TRBD1. Per germline, CDR1 SGHRS and CDR2 YFSETQ. V dropped 4 bases and J dropped 3; count of bases not matched to a gene: 3. The CDR3 covers 14 residues. The CDR3 DNA sequence: TGCGCCAGCAGCCACGGACAGGGGGACTATGGCTACACCTTC. Protein product: CASSHGQGDYGYTF.

The V call is TRBV30, the J call TRBJ2-5; D unclear. Per the germline V gene, CDR1 is GTSNPN and CDR2 is SVGIG (reference sequence). V lost 0 bases, J lost 4 bases, and 3 bases lay in between. This CDR3 comprises 11 residues. The CDR3: CAWSVVETQYF. For the CDR3, the DNA is TGTGCCTGGAGTGTCGTAGAGACCCAGTACTTC.

The chain joins TRBV5-4 to TRBJ1-3; D unresolved. Trimming stripped 0 bases from V and 0 bases from J, with 10 bases between. Germline assignment: CDR1 SGHNT and CDR2 YYREEE (reference sequence). This CDR3 contains 16 residues. As DNA, the CDR3 is TGTGCCAGCAGCTTGGAACCTAGGAACTCTGGAAACACCATATATTTT. Translating gives CASSLEPRNSGNTIYF.

The genes are TRBV7-2 and TRBJ2-2; possibly TRBD1 for D (5 bases). The CDR3 totals 15 residues. The germline V gene encodes CDR1 SGHTA and CDR2 FQGNSA. V lost 4 bases and J lost 0, with 9 bases in between. CDR3 sequence: CASSSDIANTGELFF. DNA of the CDR3: TGTGCCAGCAGCTCGGACATTGCGAACACCGGGGAGCTGTTTTTT.

This clone was found once. The J gene is TRBJ2-3, the V gene TRBV7-2; the D is unclear. CDR3 length equals 13 residues. Trimming removed 3 bases from V and 2 bases from J, with 6 bases in between. From germline, CDR1 is SGHTA and CDR2 FQGNSA. The CDR3 coding sequence is TGTGCCAGCAGCTTGTCAGACACAGATACGCAGTATTTT. It codes for CASSLSDTDTQYF.

The gene calls are TRBV18 and TRBJ2-3, with a weak D call TRBD2 (5 bases). Between the trimmed V and J ends, which lost 4 bases and 0 bases, there was a span of 14 bases. CDR1 and CDR2 (germline): KGHSH, LQKENI. The length of the CDR3 is 16 residues. This CDR3 reads CASSLRPGVSTDTQYF. As DNA, the CDR3 is TGTGCCAGCTCACTTCGCCCCGGGGTGAGCACAGATACGCAGTATTTT.

V gene TRBV6-2 or TRBV6-3 combines with J gene TRBJ2-5, with 9 bases lining up with TRBD2. The J segment lost 5 bases and the V segment lost 5 bases, leaving 9 bases of the junction unmatched. This CDR3 is 15 amino acids long. CDR1 is MNHEY and CDR2 is SVGEGT in the germline V gene. CDR3 protein: CASSTARGGRETQYF. DNA for the CDR3: TGTGCCAGCAGTACCGCGCGGGGGGGCCGGGAGACCCAGTACTTC.

This chain joins TRBV28 and TRBJ1-2; tentatively, D is TRBD1 (6 bases). This CDR3 has 15 amino acids. Trimming stripped 6 bases from V and 3 bases from J, with 17 bases between. Germline V CDR1 and CDR2: MDHEN, SYDVKM. DNA for the CDR3: TGTGCCAGCAGCTCCCCCGGGACACTCCACTATGGCTACACCTTC. Translated, it gives CASSSPGTLHYGYTF.

The chain has TRBV30 and TRBJ1-1; TRBD1 is a possible D gene (5 bases). This CDR3 has 14 residues. Looked up from germline, CDR1 is GTSNPN and CDR2 is SVGIG (reference sequence). V was cut by 3 bases and J by 9 bases, with 20 bases left in between. CDR3 DNA sequence: TGTGCCTGGAGGCGCGGGGCCTCGGCAAGTAAAGCTTTCTTT. Amino acids: CAWRRGASASKAFF. The full variable domain, completed using reference TRBV30 and TRBJ1-1, is SQTIHQWPATLVQPVGSPLSLECTVEGTSNPNLYWYRQAAGRGLQLLFYSVGIGQISSEVPQNLSASRPQDRQFILSSKKLLLSDSGFYLCAWRRGASASKAFFGQGTRLTVV.

This chain joins TRBV5-1 and TRBJ2-7; D may be TRBD2 (6 bases). Trimming left V 6 bases short and J 2 bases short, with 18 bases between. This CDR3 comprises 15 residues. CDR1 is SGHRS and CDR2 is YFSETQ in the germline V gene. CDR3 in amino acids: CASNGGGSGPYEQYF. The CDR3 bases are TGCGCCAGCAACGGGGGTGGGTCCGGCCCCTACGAGCAGTACTTC.

The V call is TRBV7-8, the J call TRBJ1-1, with no clear D. The CDR3 sequence is 15 residues long. Germline V lookup: CDR1 SGHVS, CDR2 FQNEAQ. The V end was cut by 2 bases, the J end by 11 bases, with 21 bases between. CDR3 loop: CASSLTIGRAKLAFF. Written as DNA, the CDR3 is TGTGCCAGCAGCTTAACGATCGGGAGAGCTAAATTGGCTTTCTTT. Variable domain in full (rest from reference TRBV7-8 and TRBJ1-1): GAGVSQSPRYKVAKRGQDVALRCDPISGHVSLFWYQQALGQGPEFLTYFQNEAQLDKSGLPSDRFFAERPEGSVSTLKIQRTQQEDSAVYLCASSLTIGRAKLAFFGQGTRLTVV.

V gene TRBV27 combines with J gene TRBJ1-1, with D possibly being TRBD1 (5 bases). The germline V gene has CDR1 MNHEY and CDR2 SMNVEV (reference sequence). Trimming shortened V by 4 bases and J by 1 base, and 7 bases separated the two germline ends. The CDR3 consists of 13 residues. This CDR3 reads CASSYGGNTEAFF. CDR3 bases: TGTGCCAGCAGTTACGGGGGGAACACTGAAGCTTTCTTT.

The gene calls are TRBV27 and TRBJ1-2; TRBD1 is a possible D gene (6 bases). Germline values: CDR1 MNHEY, CDR2 SMNVEV (reference sequence). The CDR3 is made up of 13 amino acids. The germline V and J ends were trimmed by 3 bases and 6 bases, with 11 bases remaining between them. The CDR3: CASSLGAGDGYTF. The CDR3 region has the DNA TGTGCCAGCAGTTTGGGGGCCGGGGATGGCTACACCTTC.

The rearrangement uses TRBV7-2 and TRBJ2-3, with 8 bases aligning to TRBD2. Germline loops: CDR1 SGHTA, CDR2 FQGNSA. Losses at the gene ends were 0 bases for V and 3 bases for J; bases not matched to a gene: 11. This CDR3 region has 18 residues. The CDR3 nucleotides read TGTGCCAGCAGCTTAGCGCTATCGGACGGGGGGGGTACAGATACGCAGTATTTT. Protein product: CASSLALSDGGGTDTQYF.

The gene calls are TRBV12-5 and TRBJ2-5; no definite D call. The CDR3 extends over 12 amino acids. With 2 bases removed from V and 5 bases from J, the gap between germline ends came to 6 bases. CDR1 is LGHNT and CDR2 is FRNRAP in the germline V gene. CDR3 loop: CASGLYGETQYF. The CDR3 bases are TGTGCTAGTGGTTTGTACGGGGAGACCCAGTACTTC.

The J gene is TRBJ2-1, the V gene TRBV14, with a tentative D call TRBD2 (6 bases). This CDR3 comprises 15 residues. Germline V gene lookup returns CDR1 SGHDN and CDR2 FVKESK. V lost 4 bases and J 4 bases, leaving 14 bases between the germline ends. The CDR3: CASSRDLRGYNEQFF. As DNA, the CDR3 is TGTGCCAGCAGCCGGGACTTGCGGGGTTACAATGAGCAGTTCTTC.

The rearrangement links TRBV24-1 to TRBJ1-1; D perhaps matches TRBD1 (6 bases). The CDR3 totals 12 residues. CDR1 KGHDR and CDR2 SFDVKD come from the germline V gene. V was clipped by 4 bases and J by 10 bases, with 12 bases between them. The CDR3 is CATSDGTIGAFF. The CDR3 DNA is TGTGCCACCAGTGACGGGACAATAGGAGCTTTCTTT.

V is TRBV19 and J is TRBJ1-1; 8 bases fit TRBD1. This CDR3 is 13 amino acids long. Per germline, CDR1 LNHDA and CDR2 SQIVND (reference sequence). Trimming cost V 2 bases and J 5 bases; bases outside gene matches: 1. This CDR3 is CASSIQGATEAFF. Here the CDR3 DNA reads TGTGCCAGTAGTATACAGGGGGCTACTGAAGCTTTCTTT.

This chain joins TRBV7-6 and TRBJ1-6; D might be TRBD1 (6 bases). The CDR3 spans 15 residues. Germline V CDR1 and CDR2: SGHVS, FNYEAQ. V lost 5 bases to trimming and J lost 8 bases, with 16 bases between them. The CDR3 protein is CASSLRQGTDSPLHF. The DNA for the CDR3 is TGTGCCAGCAGCCTTAGGCAGGGGACGGATTCACCCCTCCACTTT.

The chain employs TRBV3-1 (or the pseudogene TRBV3-2) and TRBJ2-7, with 11 bases fitting TRBD1. V trimming: 4 bases; J trimming: 6 bases; junction bases outside the gene matches: 5. The germline gives CDR1 LGHDT, CDR2 YNNKEL (reference sequence). The CDR3 covers 14 residues. As DNA, the CDR3 is TGTGCCAGCAGCCGGACAGGGGGCGAAGGCGAGCAGTACTTC. Protein: CASSRTGGEGEQYF.

The rearrangement links TRBV6-6 to TRBJ2-7; 7 bases fit TRBD2. Trimming removed 2 bases from V and 3 bases from J; junction bases left unmatched: 7. The V gene's germline CDR1 is MNHNY and CDR2 SVGAGI (reference sequence). The length of the CDR3 is 15 residues. The CDR3 is CASSYGSGLGYEQYV. The CDR3 coding sequence is TGTGCCAGCAGTTACGGTAGCGGGTTGGGCTACGAGCAGTACGTC.

Concerning this clone itself: The same CDR3 arises from other DNA sequences in this sample as well. This chain joins TRBV5-1 and TRBJ2-1, with TRBD1 identical over 7 bases. V trimming: 0 bases; J trimming: 4 bases; junction bases outside the gene matches: 4. The germline V gene has CDR1 SGHRS and CDR2 YFSETQ. CDR3 length equals 15 residues. As DNA, the CDR3 is TGCGCCAGCAGCTTGGAACAGGGGCTTTACAATGAGCAGTTCTTC. Protein product: CASSLEQGLYNEQFF.

The chain combines TRBV7-2 with TRBJ1-2; TRBD1 matches at 9 bases. Losses at the gene ends were 7 bases for V and 7 bases for J; bases not matched to a gene: 16. This CDR3 region has 16 residues. Germline values: CDR1 SGHTA, CDR2 FQGNSA. The CDR3 sequence is CASNIGGTGGGFGYTF. CDR3 in DNA: TGTGCCAGCAATATAGGGGGTACAGGGGGCGGTTTTGGCTACACCTTC.

The chain uses TRBV6-2 or TRBV6-3 and TRBJ1-6; D unresolved. This CDR3 is built from 13 residues. V was cut by 6 bases and J by 11 bases, with 14 bases left in between. CDR1 and CDR2 from the germline V gene are MNHEY and SVGEGT. The CDR3 sequence is CASSLQVVAPLHF. The CDR3 DNA reads as TGTGCCAGCAGCCTGCAAGTAGTGGCACCCCTCCACTTT.

The chain is built from TRBV7-3 and TRBJ1-1; 7 bases align to TRBD1. The V gene's germline CDR1 is SGHTA and CDR2 FQGTGA. V lost 1 base and J lost 2; bases outside the gene matches: 1. The CDR3 contains 14 residues. CDR3 protein: CASSLRQGNTEAFF. The CDR3, as DNA: TGTGCCAGCAGCTTAAGACAGGGAAACACTGAAGCTTTCTTT.

The CDR3 loop is CSVPPGSTAGYTF. The CDR3 DNA follows: TGCAGCGTTCCTCCGGGATCTACTGCGGGCTACACCTTC. The chain couples TRBV29-1 to TRBJ1-2, with D unclear. The V gene's germline CDR1 is SQVTM and CDR2 ANQGSEA. The CDR3 extends over 13 amino acids. Trimming took 5 bases from V and 8 from J, leaving 18 bases between them.

CDR3 DNA sequence: TGTGCCAGCAGTGATCGGACAGGGAAGGGATACACTGAAGCTTTCTTT. Translated, it gives CASSDRTGKGYTEAFF. The chain employs TRBV6-1 and TRBJ1-1, with 8 positions matching TRBD1. The ends lost 3 bases at V and 3 bases at J; junction bases unmatched: 9. The CDR3 has 16 amino acids. Germline V lookup: CDR1 MNHNS, CDR2 SASEGT.

The chain combines TRBV12-5 with TRBJ1-2; D ambiguous. CDR3 length: 14 amino acids. Trimming took 0 bases from V and 2 from J, leaving 7 bases between them. CDR1 and CDR2 (germline): LGHNT, FRNRAP. This CDR3 is CASGLVRRNYGYTF. Written as DNA, the CDR3 is TGTGCTAGTGGTTTGGTCCGTCGGAACTATGGCTACACCTTC.

The rearrangement links TRBV3-1 (or the pseudogene TRBV3-2) to TRBJ2-3; TRBD2 aligns across 10 bases. J gave up 9 bases and V 1 base, and 10 bases lay outside the gene matches. From germline, CDR1 is LGHDT and CDR2 YNNKEL (reference sequence). CDR3 size: 16 residues. DNA for the CDR3: TGTGCCAGCAGCCAAGCAGGAGCGGGGGGGCCGAAGACGCAGTATTTT. Its protein is CASSQAGAGGPKTQYF.

This chain links TRBV7-8 with TRBJ1-2; no firm D call. The germline V gene has CDR1 SGHVS and CDR2 FQNEAQ. The CDR3 has 14 amino acids. V was cut by 2 bases and J by 3 bases, with 10 bases left in between. CDR3 nucleotide sequence: TGTGCCAGCAGCTTAAGTGTGAGGGACTATGGCTACACCTTC. It specifies CASSLSVRDYGYTF.

The V and J genes are TRBV25-1 and TRBJ1-3; 9 positions match TRBD1. With 3 bases clipped from V and 2 bases from J, the junction kept 2 bases outside the gene matches. Per the germline V gene, CDR1 is MGHDK and CDR2 is SYGVNS. CDR3 length: 15 residues. The CDR3 sequence: CASSDRQGAGNTIYF. The DNA of the CDR3 is TGTGCCAGCAGTGATAGACAGGGGGCTGGAAACACCATATATTTT.

This clone was counted between two and nine times. This chain connects TRBV30 to TRBJ2-7; unclear D gene. This CDR3 comprises 12 residues. Germline CDR1 GTSNPN, CDR2 SVGIG (reference sequence). Trimming cost V 3 bases and J 2 bases, with 8 bases left between them. CDR3 nucleotides: TGTGCCTGGAGACAGCCCCCCTACGAGCAGTACTTC. Translating it yields CAWRQPPYEQYF.